Shown below are 3 T cell receptor beta chains from a single sample sequenced in a study of cytomegalovirus exposure and HLA in healthy donors. The PCR employed 60 Vbeta primers together with 13 Jbeta primers. Repertoires were generated with immunoSEQ multiplex PCR, while TCRdb's copy carries only in-frame clones and drops some. Of about 270,000 clones listed, 80% to 90% are singletons. Sequencing used PBMCs. These receptors all stem from a man aged 35 to 55 in good health and CMV-seropositive.

This clone was observed a few times. The chain employs TRBV10-3 and TRBJ1-1, with D uncertain. Looked up from germline, CDR1 is ENHRY and CDR2 is SYGVKD. This CDR3 contains 14 residues. Trimming took off 11 bases at V and 1 base at J, with 17 bases between the two ends. Here the CDR3 reads CAARASPSNTEAFF. CDR3 nucleotides: TGTGCCGCGCGGGCCTCACCCTCGAACACTGAAGCTTTCTTT.

This rearrangement joins TRBV28 to TRBJ2-2; possibly TRBD1 for D (5 bases). The length of the CDR3 is 14 residues. Trimming left V 6 bases short and J 3 bases short, with 11 bases between. Germline loops: CDR1 MDHEN, CDR2 SYDVKM. CDR3 amino acids: CASRVTGDTGELFF. In DNA form, the CDR3 reads TGTGCCAGCAGGGTAACAGGTGACACCGGGGAGCTGTTTTTT.

This clone showed up just a few times. The same CDR3 arises from other DNA sequences in this sample as well. This chain uses TRBV6-5 with TRBJ1-4, with 8 bases lining up with TRBD1. The V and J ends lost 7 bases and 8 bases, in that order; junction bases with no gene match: 9. The CDR3 has 14 residues. Looked up from germline, CDR1 is MNHEY and CDR2 is SVGAGI. The CDR3 loop reads CASNLDRDGEKLFF. CDR3 in DNA: TGTGCCAGCAACCTGGACAGGGACGGGGAAAAACTGTTTTTT.